A single sample gave rise to the 32 T cell receptor beta chains below, sequenced in a study of blood T cell repertoires in COVID-19. The table came from immunoSEQ multiplex PCR; TCRdb's copy has only in-frame clones and leaves some out. The sample gives roughly 200,000 clones, roughly 94% of which show up once; about 0.76% is in the top ten. Source material: peripheral blood. The receptor set was obtained from a man aged 25 to 40 with COVID-19, enrolled during active disease.

The V gene is TRBV27, the J gene TRBJ1-1; TRBD1 might be the D (6 bases). The CDR3 loop spans 13 amino acids. V lost 4 bases and J 4 bases, leaving 10 bases between the germline ends. Germline CDR1 reads MNHEY; CDR2 reads SMNVEV (reference sequence). As DNA, the CDR3 is TGTGCCAGCAGTTCACAGGGCGGCACTGAAGCTTTCTTT. It codes for CASSSQGGTEAFF.

V is TRBV24-1 and J is TRBJ2-1, with D possibly matching TRBD2 (6 bases). V was trimmed by 4 bases and J by 2 bases, leaving 11 bases between them. From germline, CDR1 is KGHDR and CDR2 SFDVKD. The CDR3 runs to 15 residues. The CDR3 is CATSDRRGTYNEQFF. The CDR3 nucleotides are TGTGCCACCAGTGACCGACGGGGGACCTACAATGAGCAGTTCTTC.

The rearrangement joins TRBV6-5 to TRBJ1-1; 7 positions agree with TRBD1. The germline V gene has CDR1 MNHEY and CDR2 SVGAGI. The CDR3 has 14 residues. V gave up 5 bases and J gave up 1 base; unmatched junction bases: 4. CDR3 amino acids: CASSRGQRNTEAFF. DNA of the CDR3: TGTGCCAGCAGTCGGGGACAGCGGAACACTGAAGCTTTCTTT.

The chain carries TRBV5-1 and TRBJ1-1, with 12 positions matching TRBD1. The CDR3 covers 16 residues. Trimming cost V 4 bases and J 4 bases; bases outside gene matches: 8. Germline CDR1 reads SGHRS; CDR2 reads YFSETQ. The CDR3 DNA reads as TGCGCCAGCAGCATCGGGACAGGGGGCGCCGGCACTGAAGCTTTCTTT. Its translation is CASSIGTGGAGTEAFF. Full variable domain (remainder filled in from reference TRBV5-1 and TRBJ1-1): KAGVTQTPRYLIKTRGQQVTLSCSPISGHRSVSWYQQTPGQGLQFLFEYFSETQRNKGNFPGRFSGRQFSNSRSEMNVSTLELGDSALYLCASSIGTGGAGTEAFFGQGTRLTVV.

Worth noting for this clone: This specimen includes other DNA sequences encoding the same CDR3. The chain has TRBV18 and TRBJ2-7; 7 nucleotides align to TRBD1. CDR1 and CDR2 (germline): KGHSH, LQKENI. J lost 0 bases, V lost 3 bases, and 2 bases had no gene match. The CDR3 has 14 amino acids. This CDR3 reads CASSPRDSSYEQYF. CDR3 bases: TGTGCCAGCTCACCTCGGGACAGCTCCTACGAGCAGTACTTC.

The rearrangement links TRBV5-5 to TRBJ2-7, with D unclear. Trimming pared 1 base from V and 4 bases from J, leaving 12 bases between. The CDR3 spans 14 residues. In germline, CDR1 is SGHKS, CDR2 YYEKEE (reference sequence). Written as DNA, the CDR3 is TGTGCCAGCAGCTTGCCCACCGCAGATTACGAGCAGTACTTC. This translates into CASSLPTADYEQYF.

The chain carries TRBV19 and TRBJ1-2; no clear D. The length of the CDR3 is 13 residues. CDR1 and CDR2 (germline): LNHDA, SQIVND (reference sequence). The ends were cut back, 2 bases at V and 6 bases at J, with 10 bases in the middle. The CDR3 protein is CASSIRRRDGYTF. The CDR3 DNA is TGTGCCAGTAGTATAAGACGGAGAGATGGCTACACCTTC. Using reference TRBV19 and TRBJ1-2 for the parts outside the CDR3, the full variable domain is DGGITQSPKYLFRKEGQNVTLSCEQNLNHDAMYWYRQDPGQGLRLIYYSQIVNDFQKGDIAEGYSVSREKKESFPLTVTSAQKNPTAFYLCASSIRRRDGYTFGSGTRLTVV.

The CDR3 is CASRALVQETQYF. The CDR3 DNA follows: TGCGCCAGCAGAGCCCTGGTGCAAGAGACCCAGTACTTC. The rearrangement links TRBV5-1 to TRBJ2-5; no definite D call. Germline CDR1 is SGHRS and CDR2 is YFSETQ. This CDR3 is built from 13 residues. Trimming took 5 bases from V and 2 from J, leaving 10 bases between them. The full variable domain, completed using reference TRBV5-1 and TRBJ2-5, is KAGVTQTPRYLIKTRGQQVTLSCSPISGHRSVSWYQQTPGQGLQFLFEYFSETQRNKGNFPGRFSGRQFSNSRSEMNVSTLELGDSALYLCASRALVQETQYFGPGTRLLVL.

There are a few counts of this clone. The chain has TRBV30 and TRBJ1-4, with D tentatively TRBD1 (5 bases). Germline V gene data show CDR1 as GTSNPN and CDR2 as SVGIG (reference sequence). The CDR3 length is 13 residues. V lost 2 bases, J lost 5 bases, and 9 bases lay in between. The CDR3 DNA reads as TGTGCCTGGAGTCGCAGGGAAAATGAAAAACTGTTTTTT. It specifies CAWSRRENEKLFF.

The J gene is TRBJ2-5, the V gene TRBV14; TRBD1 might be the D (6 bases). The CDR3 has 19 residues. Germline V gives CDR1 SGHDN, CDR2 FVKESK. V lost 3 bases, J lost 1 base, and 24 bases lay in between. Written as DNA, the CDR3 is TGTGCCAGCAGCCATCCTACCGGACACAGACAGGCGGGCCAAGAGACCCAGTACTTC. Protein: CASSHPTGHRQAGQETQYF.

The rearrangement links TRBV5-4 to TRBJ2-3; 7 bases match TRBD2. Germline CDR1 is SGHNT and CDR2 is YYREEE (reference sequence). This CDR3 spans 14 amino acids. After removal of 5 bases from V and 3 bases from J, the junction contained 6 bases not matched to a gene. Here the CDR3 reads CASRLISGTDTQYF. The CDR3 nucleotides are TGTGCCAGCAGGTTGATTAGCGGGACAGATACGCAGTATTTT. The variable domain in full, completed from reference TRBV5-4 and TRBJ2-3, reads ETGVTQSPTHLIKTRGQQVTLRCSSQSGHNTVSWYQQALGQGPQFIFQYYREEENGRGNFPPRFSGLQFPNYSSELNVNALELDDSALYLCASRLISGTDTQYFGPGTRLTVL.

The chain joins TRBV7-6 to TRBJ1-3, with 8 bases fitting TRBD1. CDR1 SGHVS and CDR2 FNYEAQ come from the germline V gene. The CDR3 has 18 amino acids. The V gene end was trimmed by 0 bases and the J gene end by 7 bases; junction bases not matched to a gene: 14. CDR3 coding DNA: TGTGCCAGCAGCTTAGCAGGCAGGGGGCGATTGATGGGGAACACCATATATTTT. Encoded protein: CASSLAGRGRLMGNTIYF.

The genes are TRBV6-6 and TRBJ2-2; TRBD2 aligns across 13 bases. This CDR3 has 15 residues. The germline V gene encodes CDR1 MNHNY and CDR2 SVGAGI (reference sequence). V lost 5 bases to trimming and J lost 6 bases; unmatched junction nucleotides: 3. The CDR3 DNA follows: TGTGCCAGCAGTACTAGCGGGGGGGCTTCCGGGGAGCTGTTTTTT. Translating gives CASSTSGGASGELFF.

This sequence joins TRBV3-1 (or the pseudogene TRBV3-2) and TRBJ2-3, with D perhaps TRBD2 (6 bases). Germline V gives CDR1 LGHDT, CDR2 YNNKEL (reference sequence). This CDR3 comprises 22 residues. The V gene lost 0 bases and the J gene lost 0 bases, with 28 bases spanning the gap. The CDR3 loop is CASSQDSATILAGNSSTDTQYF. The DNA of the CDR3 is TGTGCCAGCAGCCAAGACTCAGCCACCATACTGGCGGGGAATTCTAGCACAGATACGCAGTATTTT.

The chain carries TRBV5-4 and TRBJ1-2; 9 positions agree with TRBD1. The junction had 9 bases not matched to a gene; V was cut back by 5 bases and J by 4 bases. CDR1 SGHNT and CDR2 YYREEE come from the germline V gene (reference sequence). CDR3 length: 15 amino acids. CDR3 amino acids: CASRGGQGLGYGYTF. The CDR3 DNA sequence: TGTGCCAGCAGGGGGGGACAGGGCCTTGGCTATGGCTACACCTTC.

V is TRBV12-3 or TRBV12-4 and J is TRBJ2-5; unclear D gene. V was clipped by 6 bases and J by 0 bases, with 8 bases between them. This CDR3 contains 13 residues. The CDR3 spells CASRLTHQETQYF. In DNA form, the CDR3 reads TGTGCCAGCAGGCTTACACACCAAGAGACCCAGTACTTC.

The V and J genes are TRBV5-1 and TRBJ2-7; D ambiguous. Looked up from germline, CDR1 is SGHRS and CDR2 is YFSETQ. Trimming left V 5 bases short and J 2 bases short, with 11 bases between. The CDR3 sequence is 13 residues long. The CDR3 here is CASRETGTYEQYF. The CDR3 nucleotides are TGCGCCAGCAGGGAGACTGGCACCTACGAGCAGTACTTC.

V is TRBV6-6 and J is TRBJ2-2; no definite D call. The germline V gene has CDR1 MNHNY and CDR2 SVGAGI (reference sequence). With 6 bases removed from V and 1 base from J, the gap between germline ends came to 6 bases. The CDR3 is 13 residues long. Here the CDR3 DNA reads TGTGCCAGCAGGCCAGGGAACACCGGGGAGCTGTTTTTT. This translates into CASRPGNTGELFF.

This chain joins TRBV27 and TRBJ1-2, with D unresolved. CDR3 size: 13 residues. The V gene's germline CDR1 is MNHEY and CDR2 SMNVEV (reference sequence). With 6 bases removed from V and 1 base from J, the gap between germline ends came to 9 bases. In DNA form, the CDR3 reads TGTGCCAGCAGAACACTACTTAACTATGGCTACACCTTC. It encodes CASRTLLNYGYTF.

The rearrangement uses TRBV6-5 and TRBJ2-1; possible D gene TRBD1, 5 bases. Between the trimmed V and J ends, which lost 0 bases and 3 bases, there was a span of 12 bases. The CDR3 is made up of 16 amino acids. Germline V gene sequence: CDR1 MNHEY, CDR2 SVGAGI. This CDR3 reads CASSYSNAGFYNEQFF. The CDR3, as DNA: TGTGCCAGCAGTTACTCGAACGCAGGGTTCTACAATGAGCAGTTCTTC.

CDR3 amino acids: CASSPDISSTDTQYF. The CDR3 DNA reads TGTGCCAGCAGTCCGGACATTTCTAGCACAGATACGCAGTATTTT. The rearrangement links TRBV6-5 to TRBJ2-3; a possible D gene is TRBD1 (5 bases). Germline assignment: CDR1 MNHEY and CDR2 SVGAGI. The CDR3 runs to 15 residues. V lost 5 bases to trimming and J lost 0 bases, with 12 bases between them.

The V gene is TRBV7-3, the J gene TRBJ1-1; no clear D gene. Trimming took off 5 bases at V and 3 bases at J, with 19 bases between the two ends. Germline V CDR1 and CDR2: SGHTA, FQGTGA. The CDR3 is made up of 16 amino acids. The CDR3, as DNA: TGTGCCAGCAGCCCCAATGGAGTCTTCGGGGACACTGAAGCTTTCTTT. Its translation: CASSPNGVFGDTEAFF.

This chain links TRBV7-9 with TRBJ2-7; TRBD2 agrees at 12 bases. V was clipped by 11 bases and J by 2 bases; unmatched bases: 10. The CDR3 totals 15 residues. Germline assignment: CDR1 SEHNR and CDR2 FQNEAQ (reference sequence). The CDR3, as DNA: TGTGCCGGAAGATCGGCTAGCGGGGGGGCCTACGAGCAGTACTTC. Its protein is CAGRSASGGAYEQYF.

V usage is TRBV3-1 (or the pseudogene TRBV3-2) and J usage is TRBJ2-3; 7 bases align to TRBD2. V trimming: 0 bases; J trimming: 2 bases; junction bases outside the gene matches: 5. CDR3 length: 16 amino acids. The germline V gene encodes CDR1 LGHDT and CDR2 YNNKEL (reference sequence). This CDR3 is CASSQDWGGDTDTQYF. CDR3 DNA: TGTGCCAGCAGCCAAGATTGGGGGGGGGACACAGATACGCAGTATTTT.

This chain joins TRBV5-4 and TRBJ2-5; 9 positions match TRBD2. After removal of 1 base from V and 4 bases from J, the junction contained 5 bases not matched to a gene. The CDR3 spans 15 residues. Germline-derived CDR1 and CDR2 are SGHNT and YYREEE (reference sequence). The CDR3 DNA reads TGTGCCAGCAGCTTGAAGCGGGGGGCGGCAGAGACCCAGTACTTC. Translated, it gives CASSLKRGAAETQYF.

The V and J genes are TRBV27 and TRBJ2-7; TRBD1 aligns across 9 bases. The germline CDR1 and CDR2 sequences are MNHEY and SMNVEV (reference sequence). J was trimmed by 4 bases and V by 6 bases; bases with no gene match: 7. The CDR3 consists of 14 residues. CDR3 bases: TGTGCCAGCAGGTCTCCGGGACAGGGTTACGAGCAGTACTTC. Its protein product is CASRSPGQGYEQYF.

The chain recombines TRBV11-2 with TRBJ1-3; D is ambiguous. Germline V gene sequence: CDR1 SGHAT, CDR2 FQNNGV. This CDR3 is 14 amino acids long. Between the trimmed V and J ends, which lost 0 bases and 2 bases, there was a span of 5 bases. CDR3 loop: CASSLDPAGNTIYF. CDR3 nucleotide sequence: TGTGCCAGCAGCTTAGATCCGGCTGGAAACACCATATATTTT.

The gene calls are TRBV7-3 and TRBJ2-3, with 7 bases that match TRBD1. The CDR3 extends over 14 amino acids. The V gene's germline CDR1 is SGHTA and CDR2 FQGTGA. Losses at the gene ends were 5 bases for V and 2 bases for J; bases not matched to a gene: 4. The CDR3 sequence: CASSPGQITDTQYF. CDR3 sequence (DNA): TGTGCCAGCAGCCCGGGACAGATCACAGATACGCAGTATTTT. Filled out from reference TRBV7-3 and TRBJ2-3, the complete variable domain reads GAGVSQTPSNKVTEKGKYVELRCDPISGHTALYWYRQSLGQGPEFLIYFQGTGAADDSGLPNDRFFAVRPEGSVSTLKIQRTERGDSAVYLCASSPGQITDTQYFGPGTRLTVL.

This clone was found once. The chain has TRBV19 and TRBJ2-3; D uncertain. Germline V lookup: CDR1 LNHDA, CDR2 SQIVND (reference sequence). Trimming took off 7 bases at V and 1 base at J, with 12 bases between the two ends. CDR3 length: 14 amino acids. The DNA of the CDR3 is TGTGCCAGTACCCCCGGGTACGGCACAGATACGCAGTATTTT. Its protein product is CASTPGYGTDTQYF.

This chain joins TRBV5-1 and TRBJ2-5; 7 positions agree with TRBD2. The germline gives CDR1 SGHRS, CDR2 YFSETQ. This CDR3 has 14 amino acids. V lost 6 bases to trimming and J lost 0 bases; unmatched junction nucleotides: 5. CDR3 bases: TGCGCCAGCACCAAAGCGGGGTACCAAGAGACCCAGTACTTC. This encodes CASTKAGYQETQYF.

The gene calls are TRBV6-5 and TRBJ1-1; 7 bases agree with TRBD1. The CDR3 covers 15 residues. In germline, CDR1 is MNHEY, CDR2 SVGAGI. J gave up 0 bases and V 6 bases, and 7 bases lay outside the gene matches. The CDR3, as DNA: TGTGCCAGCAGATTAGACAGGGCCATGAACACTGAAGCTTTCTTT. It encodes CASRLDRAMNTEAFF.

This chain connects TRBV7-3 to TRBJ2-3; TRBD1 is a possible D gene (6 bases). The CDR3 is 15 residues long. V lost 6 bases and J 2 bases, leaving 15 bases between the germline ends. Germline CDR1 SGHTA, CDR2 FQGTGA. CDR3 coding DNA: TGTGCCAGCAGGTCAAAGGGGGAATACACAGATACGCAGTATTTT. It is translated as CASRSKGEYTDTQYF. The variable domain in full, completed from reference TRBV7-3 and TRBJ2-3, reads GAGVSQTPSNKVTEKGKYVELRCDPISGHTALYWYRQSLGQGPEFLIYFQGTGAADDSGLPNDRFFAVRPEGSVSTLKIQRTERGDSAVYLCASRSKGEYTDTQYFGPGTRLTVL.